This T cell receptor (beta chain) was sequenced in a study of T-cell reconstitution after alpha-beta-depleted transplantation in children. CDR1 is DFQATT, CDR2 SNEGSKA, per germline (reference sequence). CDR3 length equals 14 residues. J lost 0 bases, V lost 6 bases, and 7 bases had no gene match. Construction of the TCRbeta library involved unique molecular identifiers. In TCRdb, the PCR reads were re-called with MiXCR into one record per CDR3 protein. This sample yields 540,000 or so distinct CDR3 sequences, of which approximately 22% are seen a single time; around an eighth belongs to the top ten. This clonotype was detected ten times or more.

This receptor was taken from a boy less than two years old who had a stem cell transplant for acute myeloid leukemia, so the T cells may come from the graft donor. The specimen comprised PBMCs, mostly from graft donor cells, sampled 360 days after TCRalphabeta/CD19-depleted stem cell transplant. J is TRBJ2-7 and V is TRBV20-1, with TRBD1 identical over 8 bases. CDR3 coding DNA: TGCAGTGCCCCGGGACAGGACAACTCCTACGAGCAGTACGTC. Translated: CSAPGQDNSYEQYV.